This T cell receptor beta chain was sequenced for a study of T cells in women clearing cervical HPV infection. Study information: Cases' blood sampling followed lesion detection by median approximately 140 days (90 to 200). HLA type could not be excluded as a confounder.

Note on this clone: The CDR3 goes on 3 residues after the read ends, and that part is filled in from the germline J gene.

Libraries were prepared by immunoSEQ multiplex PCR; TCRdb keeps only in-frame clonotypes and omits some of them. The listing contains about 14,000 clones. The CDR3 totals 15 residues. Germline lookup yields CDR1 LNHDA and CDR2 SQIVND (reference sequence). V lost 4 bases, J lost 12 bases, and 19 bases lay in between. The receptor was isolated from a woman between 18 and 69 years old with a cervical HPV16 infection that either progressed to CIN3+ or cleared (not recorded which). The chain carries TRBV19 and TRBJ1-6, with D maybe TRBD1 (6 bases). The sequenced sample was blood buffy coat. The CDR3 region is CASSTFGGLEGPLHF. The DNA read from the CDR3 is TGTGCCAGTAGTACCTTTGGGGGCCTGGAGGGACCC.